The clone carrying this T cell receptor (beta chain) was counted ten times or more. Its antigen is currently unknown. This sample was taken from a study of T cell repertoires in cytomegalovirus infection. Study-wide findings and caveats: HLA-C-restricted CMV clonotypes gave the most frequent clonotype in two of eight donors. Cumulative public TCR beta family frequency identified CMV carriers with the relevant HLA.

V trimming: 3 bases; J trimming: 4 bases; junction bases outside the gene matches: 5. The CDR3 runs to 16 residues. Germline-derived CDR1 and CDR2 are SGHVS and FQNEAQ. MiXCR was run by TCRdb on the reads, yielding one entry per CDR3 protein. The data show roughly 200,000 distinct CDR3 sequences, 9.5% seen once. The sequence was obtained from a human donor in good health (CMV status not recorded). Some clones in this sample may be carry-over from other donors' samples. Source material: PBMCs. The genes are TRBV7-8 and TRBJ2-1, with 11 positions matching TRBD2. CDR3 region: CASSFSPSGGYNEQFF. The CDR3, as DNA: TGTGCCAGCAGCTTCTCGCCTAGCGGGGGGTACAATGAGCAGTTCTTC. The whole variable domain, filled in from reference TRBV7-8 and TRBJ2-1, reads GAGVSQSPRYKVAKRGQDVALRCDPISGHVSLFWYQQALGQGPEFLTYFQNEAQLDKSGLPSDRFFAERPEGSVSTLKIQRTQQEDSAVYLCASSFSPSGGYNEQFFGPGTRLTVL.